The 4 T cell receptor beta chains given below trace back to one sample, sequenced in a study of neurological immune-mediated disorders. TCRdb used MiXCR to reprocess the 5' RACE reads, holding one entry per CDR3 protein. This table holds tens of thousands of distinct CDR3 sequences, under 13% found once. The sequenced material came from PBMCs. These TCRs come from a man aged 35-49 years in good health.

This clonotype was detected many times. The chain carries TRBV7-2 and TRBJ2-2, with TRBD1 as a possible D gene (5 bases). Trimming cost V 0 bases and J 3 bases, with 17 bases left between them. The CDR3 covers 18 residues. Per germline, CDR1 SGHTA and CDR2 FQGNSA. CDR3 coding DNA: TGTGCCAGCAGCTTAGCCTCAACAGGCCCGCCGGACACCGGGGAGCTGTTTTTT. Its protein product is CASSLASTGPPDTGELFF. Full variable domain (missing parts from reference TRBV7-2 and TRBJ2-2): GAGVSQSPSNKVTEKGKDVELRCDPISGHTALYWYRQSLGQGLEFLIYFQGNSAPDKSGLPSDRFSAERTGGSVSTLTIQRTQQEDSAVYLCASSLASTGPPDTGELFFGEGSRLTVL.

This clonotype was seen ten or more times. The chain uses TRBV5-1 and TRBJ2-6; D not certain. CDR3 length equals 16 residues. In germline, CDR1 is SGHRS, CDR2 YFSETQ. Deletions cut 0 bases from V and 0 bases from J, with 7 bases between. CDR3 nucleotide sequence: TGCGCCAGCAGCTTGGAAGTGATCTCTGGGGCCAACGTCCTGACTTTC. It encodes CASSLEVISGANVLTF. The variable domain in full, with the rest retrieved from reference TRBV5-1 and TRBJ2-6, is KAGVTQTPRYLIKTRGQQVTLSCSPISGHRSVSWYQQTPGQGLQFLFEYFSETQRNKGNFPGRFSGRQFSNSRSEMNVSTLELGDSALYLCASSLEVISGANVLTFGAGSRLTVL.

This clonotype was found many times. The rearrangement joins TRBV12-3 or TRBV12-4 to TRBJ2-1; TRBD2 agrees at 7 bases. CDR3 length: 14 residues. With 11 bases clipped from V and 4 bases from J, the junction kept 11 bases outside the gene matches. In nucleotides, the CDR3 is TGTGCCGGTTCCAATAGCGGGTCATACAATGAGCAGTTCTTC. This gives the protein CAGSNSGSYNEQFF.

This clonotype was recorded at least ten times. The J gene is TRBJ2-1, the V gene TRBV7-6, with 9 bases matching TRBD2. CDR3 length equals 14 residues. Germline CDR1 SGHVS, CDR2 FNYEAQ. With 4 bases clipped from V and 8 bases from J, the junction kept 6 bases outside the gene matches. The CDR3 is CASSWGGGADEQFF. CDR3 in DNA: TGTGCCAGCAGCTGGGGCGGGGGGGCTGATGAGCAGTTCTTC. Together with reference TRBV7-6 and TRBJ2-1, the CDR3 gives the full variable domain: GAGVSQSPRYKVTKRGQDVALRCDPISGHVSLYWYRQALGQGPEFLTYFNYEAQQDKSGLPNDRFSAERPEGSISTLTIQRTEQRDSAMYRCASSWGGGADEQFFGPGTRLTVL.